The 17 T cell receptor beta chains below come from one sample, sequenced in a study of blood T cell repertoires in COVID-19. Sequencing was performed with immunoSEQ multiplex PCR; in TCRdb, only in-frame clones are kept and a portion is missing. In the table there are some 200,000 clones, 60% to 85% of which are singletons. Specimen: peripheral blood. All receptors come from a woman aged 70-85 years with acute or convalescent COVID-19.

The chain employs TRBV6-5 and TRBJ1-1; weak D call: TRBD1 (5 bases). CDR1 is MNHEY and CDR2 is SVGAGI in the germline V gene. V lost 8 bases and J 0 bases, leaving 10 bases between the germline ends. The CDR3 is 13 residues long. The DNA of the CDR3 is TGTGCCAGCGTAAGCAGGGTGAACACTGAAGCTTTCTTT. Its translation: CASVSRVNTEAFF.

V gene TRBV19 combines with J gene TRBJ1-5; 9 bases fit TRBD1. The CDR3 contains 16 residues. The V gene's germline CDR1 is LNHDA and CDR2 SQIVND (reference sequence). The J segment lost 1 base and the V segment lost 11 bases, leaving 12 bases of the junction unmatched. In DNA form, the CDR3 reads TGTGCCTCCTTGGACAGGGGTCGTGGGAGCAATCAGCCCCAGCATTTT. Translated: CASLDRGRGSNQPQHF.

The V call is TRBV24-1, the J call TRBJ2-2; the match to TRBD1 covers 9 bases. The CDR3 is 17 amino acids. Germline assignment: CDR1 KGHDR and CDR2 SFDVKD. V was clipped by 3 bases and J by 1 base; unmatched bases: 5. The chain's CDR3 is CATSDPGQGMNTGELFF. CDR3 nucleotides: TGTGCCACCAGTGATCCCGGACAGGGGATGAACACCGGGGAGCTGTTTTTT.

The chain uses TRBV6-5 and TRBJ2-7; 9 bases are shared with TRBD1. The CDR3 is 13 residues long. Germline loops: CDR1 MNHEY, CDR2 SVGAGI. The ends lost 7 bases at V and 7 bases at J; junction bases unmatched: 8. The CDR3 DNA sequence: TGTGCCAGCATTAAGACAGGGGGGTATGAGCAGTACGTC. Translated, it gives CASIKTGGYEQYV.

The V call is TRBV30, the J call TRBJ2-4, with TRBD1 matching 9 bases. J lost 3 bases, V lost 2 bases, and 14 bases had no gene match. CDR1 is GTSNPN and CDR2 is SVGIG in the germline V gene (reference sequence). CDR3 size: 18 residues. CDR3 DNA sequence: TGTGCCTGGAGTAGAGCCGGGACAGGGTCGACAAACAAAAACATTCAGTACTTC. Amino acids: CAWSRAGTGSTNKNIQYF.

This clone was recorded a few times. This chain joins TRBV24-1 and TRBJ1-2, with 8 bases aligning to TRBD1. Germline V gives CDR1 KGHDR, CDR2 SFDVKD. V was pared by 5 bases and J by 2 bases, with 6 bases of the junction left unmatched. CDR3 length: 15 residues. This chain's CDR3 is CATSGPDRENYGYTF. In nucleotides, the CDR3 is TGTGCCACCAGTGGTCCGGACAGGGAGAACTATGGCTACACCTTC.

The V and J genes are TRBV4-1 and TRBJ1-2; TRBD1 might be the D (6 bases). With 4 bases removed from V and 3 bases from J, the gap between germline ends came to 12 bases. The germline V gene has CDR1 MGHRA and CDR2 YSYEKL. This CDR3 is 14 amino acids long. CDR3 protein: CASSRGGYDYGYTF. The CDR3 region has the DNA TGCGCCAGCAGCCGCGGGGGCTACGACTATGGCTACACCTTC.

This clone has only a few counts. The chain uses TRBV2 and TRBJ1-2; weak D call: TRBD1 (5 bases). Trimming left V 1 base short and J 2 bases short, with 11 bases between. Germline V gives CDR1 SNHLY, CDR2 FYNNEI. There are 15 residues in the CDR3. The CDR3 here is CASSEVPQGNYGYTF. In nucleotides, the CDR3 is TGTGCCAGCAGTGAAGTTCCTCAGGGCAACTATGGCTACACCTTC. The variable domain in full, completed from reference TRBV2 and TRBJ1-2, reads EPEVTQTPSHQVTQMGQEVILRCVPISNHLYFYWYRQILGQKVEFLVSFYNNEISEKSEIFDDQFSVERPDGSNFTLKIRSTKLEDSAMYFCASSEVPQGNYGYTFGSGTRLTVV.

As regards this clone: Possible read error: a much larger clone is one base away. This same CDR3 is encoded by further DNA sequences in the sample. The chain combines TRBV5-1 with TRBJ1-3, with TRBD1 matching 7 bases. The CDR3 is 14 amino acids. The V gene's germline CDR1 is SGHRS and CDR2 YFSETQ. The CDR3: CASTQRPGGNTIYF. CDR3 in DNA: TGCGCCAGTACGCAAAGGCCAGGGGGTAACACTATATATTTT.

This chain uses TRBV5-3 with TRBJ1-1, with 7 bases that match TRBD1. TRBV5-3 carries the ORF label, with uncertain function. With V trimmed by 8 bases and J by 5 bases, 12 bases remained unmatched. This CDR3 region has 14 residues. CDR3 region: CASMRGREQTEAFF. CDR3 DNA sequence: TGTGCCAGTATGAGGGGGCGCGAACAAACTGAAGCTTTCTTT.

The chain is built from TRBV19 and TRBJ2-3, with a tentative D call TRBD2 (7 bases). Per the germline V gene, CDR1 is LNHDA and CDR2 is SQIVND (reference sequence). This CDR3 is built from 15 residues. The ends were cut back, 6 bases at V and 5 bases at J, with 18 bases in the middle. CDR3 in amino acids: CASRVLGGGEDTQYF. DNA of the CDR3: TGTGCCAGTAGAGTTTTAGGGGGGGGAGAAGATACGCAGTATTTT.

V and J are TRBV2 and TRBJ2-5, with D perhaps matching TRBD2 (7 bases). V lost 8 bases to trimming and J lost 2 bases, with 18 bases between them. The CDR3 length is 15 residues. CDR1 is SNHLY, CDR2 FYNNEI, per germline. The DNA of the CDR3 is TGTGCCAGCGGTGGCGGGGGCACCAATCAAGAGACCCAGTACTTC. It encodes CASGGGGTNQETQYF.

The gene calls are TRBV6-5 and TRBJ1-6, with TRBD1 matching over 8 bases. Trimming at V came to 0 bases and at J to 7 bases, leaving 5 bases not matched to a gene. The germline V gene has CDR1 MNHEY and CDR2 SVGAGI. This CDR3 is 16 amino acids long. The CDR3 reads CASSYSTTGVNSPLHF. The DNA for the CDR3 is TGTGCCAGCAGTTACTCAACGACAGGGGTAAATTCACCCCTCCACTTT.

CDR3 nucleotides: TGTGCCAGCAGCCTCAATAGCGGGGGGATTCAAGAGACCCAGTACTTC. It encodes CASSLNSGGIQETQYF. The chain links TRBV9 to TRBJ2-5; 10 bases are a match to TRBD2. The CDR3 is made up of 16 amino acids. V trimming: 4 bases; J trimming: 2 bases; junction bases outside the gene matches: 8. Germline-derived CDR1 and CDR2 are SGDLS and YYNGEE. Full variable domain (rest looked up from reference TRBV9 and TRBJ2-5): DSGVTQTPKHLITATGQRVTLRCSPRSGDLSVYWYQQSLDQGLQFLIQYYNGEERAKGNILERFSAQQFPDLHSELNLSSLELGDSALYFCASSLNSGGIQETQYFGPGTRLLVL.

In its sample, this clone was seen a few times. The chain couples TRBV28 to TRBJ2-1, with D possibly matching TRBD1 (6 bases). The CDR3 totals 14 residues. Trimming removed 10 bases from V and 1 base from J, with 14 bases in between. Germline V lookup: CDR1 MDHEN, CDR2 SYDVKM. The CDR3 region has the DNA TGTGCCACCAAGCTTACAGGGTCCTACAATGAGCAGTTCTTC. It yields the protein CATKLTGSYNEQFF.

J is TRBJ1-4 and V is TRBV9, with 7 bases aligning to TRBD1. V was pared by 3 bases and J by 2 bases, with 7 bases of the junction left unmatched. The CDR3 has 16 amino acids. Germline loops: CDR1 SGDLS, CDR2 YYNGEE. The CDR3 is CASSATPGQTNEKLFF. In nucleotides, the CDR3 is TGTGCCAGCAGCGCCACGCCGGGACAGACTAATGAAAAACTGTTTTTT.

In its sample, this clone was seen once. The chain links TRBV14 to TRBJ1-2; 10 positions agree with TRBD1. Germline V CDR1 and CDR2: SGHDN, FVKESK. The CDR3 consists of 16 residues. Germline trimming cut 4 bases from V and 3 bases from J; bases unmatched to any gene: 8. CDR3 nucleotides: TGTGCCAGCAGCCCCCGGGACAGGGGTCGCCACTATGGCTACACCTTC. Protein product: CASSPRDRGRHYGYTF.